The subject of this entry is one T cell receptor (beta chain). Its antigen is unknown. Specified treatment: around 19 received Ad26.COV2.S at low or high dose, single or two shots; several received placebo; per-sample allocation not given. Day 63 after the first vaccine or placebo injection was the time point for sampling. Sequencing used immunoSEQ multiplex PCR; TCRdb keeps in-frame clones, though not all of them. Among about 220,000 clones listed, 88% were seen once. The CDR3 sequence is 18 residues long. V lost 0 bases and J lost 8; bases outside the gene matches: 11. Per germline, CDR1 SGHRS and CDR2 YFSETQ. The sample belongs to a study of Ad26.COV2.S vaccination and SARS-CoV-2 variants. The wider study: Administration of Ad26.COV2.S was intramuscular, either once or twice 56 days apart. Study observations and caveats: Vaccine recipients posted higher spike-specific TCR breadth than their placebo counterparts. It is possible that the TCR breadth and depth analyses underestimated the total T cell responses. Reportedly, after vaccination the spike-specific CD8+ and CD4+ T cell responses displayed substantial breadth.

The receptor was derived from a person aged 18-65 years who received the Ad26.COV2.S COVID-19 vaccine or a placebo. This chain connects TRBV5-1 to TRBJ1-4, with 12 bases identical to TRBD1. Sequenced material: peripheral blood, taken in a trial of Ad26.COV2.S vaccine versus placebo. The CDR3 bases are TGCGCCAGCAGCTTGGGGGCCCTCCGGGACAGGGGGCGCGAAAAACTGTTTTTT. Translating gives CASSLGALRDRGREKLFF.